A selection of T cell receptor beta chains follows, all from one sample in a study of T cell changes during pregnancy in multiple sclerosis. The assay was immunoSEQ multiplex PCR, and TCRdb's table has in-frame clones only and misses some. Here the sample spans tens of thousands of clones, just over 85% being singletons. The sample was CD8+ T cells from peripheral blood mononuclear cells, taken in the first trimester of pregnancy. Receptors originate from a female donor in good health, enrolled as a control in a pregnancy study. Each CDR3 is given with its conserved first and last residue. D genes are given only for firm matches. Clone size is stated in some rows and not others, as once, few, many or a class when expanded.

j_call | clone_size | v_call | d_call | cdr3_aa | cdr3_nt
TRBJ2-1 | . | TRBV6-5 | TRBD2 | CASSLAGGRDEQFF | TGTGCCAGCAGTTTAGCGGGGGGCAGGGATGAGCAGTTCTTC
TRBJ2-1 | . | TRBV4-3 | TRBD1 | CASSQGTGDYNEQFF | TGCGCCAGCAGCCAAGGGACAGGGGATTACAATGAGCAGTTCTTC
TRBJ1-2 | . | TRBV7-8 | TRBD1 | CASTQGTGTVTYGYTF | TGTGCCAGCACCCAGGGTACCGGGACAGTGACCTATGGCTACACCTTC
TRBJ1-2 | . | TRBV27 | . | CASSNNGWGEGYTF | TGTGCCAGCAGTAACAACGGGTGGGGGGAAGGCTACACCTTC
TRBJ2-1 | . | TRBV30 | . | CAWSYSSYNEQFF | TGTGCCTGGAGTTACAGCTCCTACAATGAGCAGTTCTTC
TRBJ1-1 | . | TRBV9 | . | CASSVGQYTEAFF | TGTGCCAGCAGCGTAGGACAGTACACTGAAGCTTTCTTT
TRBJ2-5 | . | TRBV7-2 | TRBD1 | CASSYDRDETQYF | TGTGCCAGCAGCTATGACAGGGACGAGACCCAGTACTTC
TRBJ2-3 | . | TRBV5-1 | . | CASSPGDHPVTDTQYF | TGCGCCAGCAGCCCGGGGGACCATCCAGTTACAGATACGCAGTATTTT
TRBJ1-1 | . | TRBV7-9 | . | CASSDRGGFEAFF | TGTGCCAGCAGCGATAGGGGGGGTTTTGAAGCTTTCTTT
TRBJ2-3 | . | TRBV7-3 | TRBD2 | CASSSHPTSGGYTDTQYF | TGTGCCAGCAGCTCTCACCCGACTAGCGGGGGATACACAGATACGCAGTATTTT
TRBJ2-1 | . | TRBV19 | TRBD2 | CASTMGPNSGTRSNEQFF | TGTGCCAGTACCATGGGGCCCAACTCCGGGACTAGATCCAATGAGCAGTTCTTC
TRBJ2-7 | . | TRBV4-3 | TRBD2 | CASSQGTSVAYEQYF | TGCGCCAGCAGCCAAGGGACTAGCGTCGCCTACGAGCAGTACTTC
TRBJ2-5 | . | TRBV7-9 | TRBD1 | CASRFGTDQETQYF | TGTGCCAGCAGGTTCGGGACAGATCAAGAGACCCAGTACTTC
TRBJ1-5 | few | TRBV4-2 | . | CASSQGGYQPQHF | TGTGCCAGCAGCCAAGGGGGCTATCAGCCCCAGCATTTT
TRBJ1-1 | . | TRBV19 | TRBD1 | CASRYPPSGTENEAFF | TGTGCCAGTAGATACCCGCCCTCCGGGACAGAAAACGAAGCTTTCTTT
TRBJ1-1 | . | TRBV19 | . | CASSISENTEAFF | TGTGCCAGTAGTATATCAGAGAACACTGAAGCTTTCTTT
TRBJ2-7 | . | TRBV5-4 | . | CASSSAYEQYF | TGTGCCAGCAGCTCAGCCTACGAGCAGTACTTC
TRBJ2-5 | . | TRBV2 | TRBD1 | CASSDSGLTGNQETQYF | TGTGCCAGCAGTGATTCGGGCCTGACAGGGAACCAAGAGACCCAGTACTTC
TRBJ2-1 | . | TRBV7-2 | . | CASTGGPWPNEQFF | TGTGCCAGCACCGGGGGGCCCTGGCCCAATGAGCAGTTCTTC
TRBJ1-1 | . | TRBV30 | . | CAWSVLANTEAFF | TGTGCCTGGAGTGTACTAGCGAACACTGAAGCTTTCTTT
TRBJ2-7 | once | TRBV10-3 | . | CAISESVGPPPYEQYF | TGTGCCATCAGTGAGTCCGTGGGCCCTCCCCCCTACGAGCAGTATTTC
TRBJ1-2 | . | TRBV5-6 | . | CASSTSAGVGYGYTF | TGTGCCAGCAGCACGTCGGCCGGGGTTGGATATGGCTACACCTTC
TRBJ2-7 | . | TRBV5-1 | TRBD1 | CASSPDRGYEQYF | TGCGCCAGCAGCCCGGACAGGGGCTACGAGCAGTACTTC
TRBJ1-1 | . | TRBV5-6 | . | CASSLGGNTEAFF | TGTGCCAGCAGTTTGGGAGGGAACACTGAAGCTTTCTTT
TRBJ2-1 | few | TRBV2 | . | CASTPSDNNEQFF | TGTGCCAGCACCCCCAGCGATAACAATGAGCAGTTCTTC
TRBJ2-2 | . | TRBV18 | . | CASSPPTGHDGELFF | TGTGCCAGCTCACCCCCTACAGGTCACGACGGGGAGCTGTTTTTT
TRBJ2-1 | . | TRBV4-3 | TRBD2 | CASSQDRRTGGYNEQFF | TGCGCCAGCAGCCAAGATAGAAGGACGGGGGGGTACAATGAGCAGTTCTTC
TRBJ2-7 | few | TRBV5-6 | TRBD1 | CASSLQGALEQYF | TGTGCCAGCAGCTTACAGGGGGCTTTGGAGCAGTACTTC
TRBJ1-5 | . | TRBV5-5 | . | CASNQDNSNQPQHF | TGTGCCAGCAATCAGGACAATAGCAATCAGCCCCAGCATTTT
TRBJ2-7 | . | TRBV4-3 | TRBD1 | CASSQGTGHSYEQYF | TGCGCCAGCAGCCAGGGGACAGGGCACTCCTACGAGCAGTACTTC
TRBJ1-1 | . | TRBV4-2 | TRBD1 | CASTVTGAMNTEAFF | TGTGCCAGCACCGTCACAGGGGCTATGAACACTGAAGCTTTCTTT
TRBJ2-6 | . | TRBV4-3 | TRBD1 | CASSQWTGASSGANVLTF | TGCGCCAGCAGCCAATGGACAGGGGCCTCCTCTGGGGCCAACGTCCTGACTTTC
TRBJ1-2 | . | TRBV4-2 | TRBD1 | CASSLAGTDGYTF | TGTGCCAGCAGCTTGGCCGGGACAGATGGCTACACCTTC
TRBJ2-3 | . | TRBV9 | . | CASSESGTTGDTQYF | TGTGCCAGCAGCGAAAGCGGAACCACGGGGGATACGCAGTATTTT
TRBJ1-2 | . | TRBV28 | . | CASSQFLQGVNTF | TGTGCCAGCAGCCAATTCCTACAGGGAGTCAACACCTTC
TRBJ1-1 | . | TRBV27 | . | CASSFGGKQLNTEAFF | TGTGCCAGCAGTTTCGGGGGTAAACAATTGAACACTGAAGCTTTCTTT
TRBJ1-3 | . | TRBV4-2 | TRBD1 | CASRPRGRGLDGNTIYF | TGTGCCAGCAGGCCGCGGGGCAGGGGGCTTGATGGAAACACCATATATTTT
TRBJ1-6 | . | TRBV6-5 | TRBD1 | CASKGAGSSPLHF | TGTGCCAGCAAGGGGGCAGGGAGTTCACCCCTCCACTTT
TRBJ2-7 | . | TRBV5-1 | . | CASSLSRSRDEQYF | TGCGCCAGCAGCTTGTCTAGGAGTCGGGACGAGCAGTACTTC
TRBJ2-1 | . | TRBV6-4 | TRBD2 | CASSELAGANEQFF | TGTGCCAGCAGTGAACTAGCGGGGGCAAATGAGCAGTTCTTC
TRBJ2-5 | few | TRBV4-3 | . | CASSPRGGIQETQYF | TGCGCCAGCAGCCCCCGCGGAGGGATCCAAGAGACCCAGTACTTC
TRBJ2-7 | . | TRBV7-2 | . | CASSSLTGIAYEQYF | TGTGCCAGCAGCTCGCTAACAGGGATCGCATACGAGCAGTACTTC
TRBJ1-2 | . | TRBV5-6 | . | CASSSGYGYTF | TGTGCCAGCAGCTCCGGGTATGGCTACACCTTC
TRBJ2-2 | once | TRBV29-1 | TRBD1 | CSVGQGESASTGELFF | TGCAGCGTGGGACAGGGCGAGAGCGCGTCTACCGGGGAGCTGTTTTTT
TRBJ2-7 | . | TRBV11-2 | . | CASSLDRTYEQYF | TGTGCCAGCAGCTTAGACAGAACCTACGAGCAGTACTTC
TRBJ1-1 | . | TRBV30 | . | CAWSVTTDREAFF | TGTGCCTGGAGTGTAACCACTGACAGGGAAGCTTTCTTT
TRBJ1-1 | . | TRBV9 | TRBD1 | CASSVGDRMVAFF | TGTGCCAGCAGCGTAGGGGACAGGATGGTAGCTTTCTTT
TRBJ1-1 | . | TRBV9 | . | CASSRRGWNTEAFF | TGTGCCAGCAGCCGGCGGGGGTGGAACACTGAAGCTTTCTTT
TRBJ2-1 | . | TRBV6-5 | TRBD2 | CASTSGGDEQFF | TGTGCCAGCACCTCGGGGGGTGATGAGCAGTTCTTC
TRBJ1-1 | . | TRBV27 | TRBD1 | CASKDRVRTEAFF | TGTGCCAGCAAAGACAGGGTGAGGACTGAAGCTTTCTTT